These 23 T cell receptor beta chains share one sample of origin, sequenced in a study of blood T cells in healthy people across ages. A second about 7 to 12 cycle PCR used barcoded and J-beta primers. TCRdb analysed the 5' RACE reads with MiXCR anew, one entry per CDR3 protein. Of 700,000 to 950,000 distinct CDR3 sequences listed, roughly 44% are singletons. The material sequenced was blood. The receptors originated from a woman aged 60 to 75 in good health.

In nucleotides, the CDR3 is TGCAGTGCTAGAGACGGTACTAGTCAAGAGACCCAGTACTTC. Translating gives CSARDGTSQETQYF. The rearrangement uses TRBV20-1 and TRBJ2-5; D is perhaps TRBD2 (5 bases). The CDR3 spans 14 residues. Trimming pared 0 bases from V and 2 bases from J, leaving 10 bases between. Looked up from germline, CDR1 is DFQATT and CDR2 is SNEGSKA (reference sequence).

This sequence joins TRBV9 and TRBJ1-2; no clear D. There are 18 residues in the CDR3. Germline assignment: CDR1 SGDLS and CDR2 YYNGEE. The V gene lost 3 bases and the J gene lost 3 bases, with 24 bases spanning the gap. The CDR3 spells CASSAHRPGRASDYGYTF. CDR3 coding DNA: TGTGCCAGCAGCGCTCATAGACCCGGGCGAGCTTCCGACTATGGCTACACCTTC.

The chain is built from TRBV2 and TRBJ2-1; TRBD1 agrees at 9 bases. The length of the CDR3 is 12 residues. V was clipped by 5 bases and J by 9 bases; unmatched bases: 2. Germline loops: CDR1 SNHLY, CDR2 FYNNEI. CDR3 loop: CASSTTGGEQFF. As DNA, the CDR3 is TGTGCCAGCAGTACGACAGGGGGTGAGCAGTTCTTC. The whole variable domain, filled in from reference TRBV2 and TRBJ2-1, reads EPEVTQTPSHQVTQMGQEVILRCVPISNHLYFYWYRQILGQKVEFLVSFYNNEISEKSEIFDDQFSVERPDGSNFTLKIRSTKLEDSAMYFCASSTTGGEQFFGPGTRLTVL.

The sample holds one count of this clonotype. The V call is TRBV28, the J call TRBJ2-5; D not resolved. CDR3 length equals 15 residues. V lost 1 base and J 1 base, leaving 10 bases between the germline ends. The V gene's germline CDR1 is MDHEN and CDR2 SYDVKM. CDR3 sequence reads: CASSLLGNSQETQYF. The CDR3 DNA sequence: TGTGCCAGCAGTTTATTGGGGAATTCCCAAGAGACCCAGTACTTC.

This clonotype was seen a handful of times. The gene calls are TRBV12-3 or TRBV12-4 and TRBJ2-5; D gene unclear. V dropped 4 bases and J dropped 6 bases, with 15 bases sitting between them. The CDR3 runs to 14 residues. This chain's CDR3 is CASSSTVLGQTQYF. The CDR3 bases are TGTGCCAGCAGTTCCACAGTCTTGGGCCAGACCCAGTACTTC.

This clonotype has a handful of counts. The CDR3 reads CASSSPDRGIYGYTF. CDR3 nucleotide sequence: TGTGCCAGCAGCTCCCCGGACAGGGGAATCTATGGCTACACCTTC. The chain couples TRBV7-3 to TRBJ1-2; 9 nucleotides line up with TRBD1. Germline values: CDR1 SGHTA, CDR2 FQGTGA. V shed 4 bases and J 4 bases; nucleotides not matched to a gene: 7. This CDR3 has 15 amino acids.

The chain recombines TRBV20-1 with TRBJ2-3; tentative D call: TRBD2 (6 bases). Germline V lookup: CDR1 DFQATT, CDR2 SNEGSKA (reference sequence). CDR3 length: 14 residues. Trimming took 3 bases from V and 4 from J, leaving 14 bases between them. CDR3 in DNA: TGCAGTGCTAGGAGGCGGGGCCATCCAGATACGCAGTATTTT. This sequence encodes CSARRRGHPDTQYF.

At least ten counts were recorded for this clonotype. This sequence joins TRBV20-1 and TRBJ2-7, with 8 bases that match TRBD1. This CDR3 comprises 15 residues. Unmatched junction bases numbered 8, after V lost 1 base and J lost 3 bases. Germline V lookup: CDR1 DFQATT, CDR2 SNEGSKA (reference sequence). The CDR3 region has the DNA TGCAGTGCTAGAGGGGATACCGGGACAGGCTACGAGCAGTACTTC. This gives the protein CSARGDTGTGYEQYF.

CDR3 residues: CASSQGAAGVGDTQYF. CDR3 DNA sequence: TGTGCCAGCAGCCAAGGGGCGGCGGGAGTCGGGGATACGCAGTATTTT. V gene TRBV4-2 combines with J gene TRBJ2-3; TRBD2 agrees at 7 bases. The CDR3 length is 16 residues. The trim removed 1 base at V and 6 bases at J, leaving 10 bases unmatched. Per germline, CDR1 LGHNA and CDR2 YNFKEQ.

V gene TRBV7-2 combines with J gene TRBJ1-1, with D perhaps TRBD1 (5 bases). CDR3 length: 13 amino acids. CDR1 is SGHTA, CDR2 FQGNSA, per germline. V gave up 2 bases and J gave up 7 bases, with 11 bases separating them. CDR3 amino acids: CASSLTGSSEAFF. The CDR3, as DNA: TGTGCCAGCAGCTTAACAGGATCTAGTGAAGCTTTCTTT.

This clonotype was seen ten or more times. This rearrangement joins TRBV6-1 to TRBJ2-5, with no clear D. The CDR3 totals 14 residues. Germline assignment: CDR1 MNHNS and CDR2 SASEGT. V dropped 2 bases and J dropped 1 base, with 8 bases sitting between them. CDR3 nucleotides: TGTGCCAGCAGTGAATTTGGCCCCCAAGAGACCCAGTACTTC. It is translated as CASSEFGPQETQYF.

This clonotype was recorded a few times. This chain uses TRBV24-1 with TRBJ2-5, with D uncertain. This CDR3 is 14 amino acids long. Germline V gene lookup returns CDR1 KGHDR and CDR2 SFDVKD. The V end lost 9 bases, the J end lost 4 bases, and 17 bases lay between the germline ends. The CDR3 sequence: CATLPSRSSETQYF. DNA for the CDR3: TGTGCCACCCTTCCCTCGCGGTCTTCAGAGACCCAGTACTTC.

The chain employs TRBV20-1 and TRBJ2-5, with 8 nucleotides matching TRBD2. With 7 bases clipped from V and 0 bases from J, the junction kept 10 bases outside the gene matches. The CDR3 extends over 15 amino acids. Germline assignment: CDR1 DFQATT and CDR2 SNEGSKA (reference sequence). DNA for the CDR3: TGCAGTGGGGGGTCGTCGGGGGGGTACCAAGAGACCCAGTACTTC. This sequence encodes CSGGSSGGYQETQYF.

This clonotype has only one observation. The rearrangement uses TRBV20-1 and TRBJ2-5, with D uncertain. The V end lost 8 bases, the J end lost 0 bases, and 7 bases lay between the germline ends. The CDR3 is made up of 11 amino acids. Looked up from germline, CDR1 is DFQATT and CDR2 is SNEGSKA (reference sequence). CDR3 loop: CSQTHQETQYF. The CDR3, as DNA: TGCAGTCAGACCCACCAAGAGACCCAGTACTTC.

To note about this clonotype: One end of the junction is discordant with germline, which a read error may explain. The chain recombines TRBV11-3 with TRBJ2-7; TRBD2 matches 11 bases. CDR3 length: 15 residues. In germline, CDR1 is SGHNT, CDR2 YENEEA. CDR3 coding DNA: TGTGCCAACAGCCCGTCCGGGACTAGCGGCTACGAGCAGTACTTC. Its protein product is CANSPSGTSGYEQYF.

The rearrangement links TRBV6-2 or TRBV6-3 to TRBJ2-2, with a tentative D call TRBD2 (5 bases). This CDR3 spans 14 amino acids. Germline values: CDR1 MNHEY, CDR2 SVGEGT. V was cut by 5 bases and J by 6 bases, with 13 bases left in between. CDR3 coding DNA: TGTGCCAGCAGTAAGGACGGAGGCCCCGGGGAGCTGTTTTTT. This codes for CASSKDGGPGELFF.

This clonotype was seen a handful of times. V and J are TRBV7-9 and TRBJ2-7, with TRBD1 matching 7 bases. Germline V CDR1 and CDR2: SEHNR, FQNEAQ (reference sequence). With V trimmed by 5 bases and J by 4 bases, 14 bases remained unmatched. CDR3 size: 16 residues. The chain's CDR3 is CASSPPLGDRSYEQYF. The CDR3 bases are TGTGCCAGCAGCCCCCCGCTCGGGGACAGATCTTACGAGCAGTACTTC.

The chain joins TRBV5-5 to TRBJ1-1; 7 nucleotides agree with TRBD1. This CDR3 spans 15 amino acids. CDR1 is SGHKS and CDR2 is YYEKEE in the germline V gene (reference sequence). Germline trimming cut 5 bases from V and 1 base from J; bases unmatched to any gene: 8. The CDR3, as DNA: TGTGCCAGCAGTCAAGACTGGACAGGGAACACTGAAGCTTTCTTT. It translates to CASSQDWTGNTEAFF.

In DNA, the CDR3 is TGTGCCAGCAGTCCCGACACCCAAGGAGGTGGCTACACCTTC. It translates to CASSPDTQGGGYTF. This chain uses TRBV7-3 with TRBJ1-2, with D uncertain. The germline V and J ends were trimmed by 6 bases and 7 bases, with 18 bases remaining between them. CDR3 length: 14 residues. The germline CDR1 and CDR2 sequences are SGHTA and FQGTGA.

Note on this clonotype: At one of its ends the junction is not consistent with the germline gene, which may arise from a read error. V usage is TRBV6-5 and J usage is TRBJ2-7, with 7 nucleotides matching TRBD1. Germline V CDR1 and CDR2: MNHEY, SVGAGI. The CDR3 totals 12 residues. CDR3 sequence reads: CAISFDRAEQYF. The DNA for the CDR3 is TGTGCCATCAGTTTTGACAGGGCCGAGCAGTACTTC.

This clonotype has a handful of counts. V is TRBV7-3 and J is TRBJ2-7; 7 positions match TRBD2. Germline V CDR1 and CDR2: SGHTA, FQGTGA. Trimming took 5 bases from V and 1 from J; bases not matched to a gene: 5. This CDR3 contains 14 residues. This CDR3 reads CASSPERDSYEQYF. The CDR3 DNA follows: TGTGCCAGCAGCCCGGAGCGGGATTCCTACGAGCAGTACTTC.

The table lists this clonotype with many counts. The chain has TRBV5-1 and TRBJ2-1, with 9 bases identical to TRBD1. There are 16 residues in the CDR3. Germline CDR1 SGHRS, CDR2 YFSETQ. After removal of 3 bases from V and 5 bases from J, the junction contained 9 bases not matched to a gene. Here the CDR3 DNA reads TGCGCCAGCAGCTACAGGGGGCAAGGGGATCACAATGAGCAGTTCTTC. It translates to CASSYRGQGDHNEQFF.

V usage is TRBV29-1 and J usage is TRBJ2-5; maybe TRBD1 (5 bases). V was cut by 7 bases and J by 11 bases, with 23 bases left in between. The CDR3 is 13 amino acids. Per germline, CDR1 SQVTM and CDR2 ANQGSEA. Here the CDR3 DNA reads TGCAGCGGCGGTACGGACACGATAAATGAGCAGTACTTC. Protein product: CSGGTDTINEQYF.